Listed below are T cell receptor beta chains from one sample, sequenced in a study of cytomegalovirus exposure and HLA in healthy donors. Produced via immunoSEQ multiplex PCR; TCRdb's table is partial and in-frame only. The table lists roughly 130,000 clones, more than 8% of them singletons. Sequences were obtained from PBMCs. Every receptor here comes from a man in his forties or fifties in good health and CMV-seronegative. Both conserved end residues are part of each CDR3. Each record gives: V gene, clone size, J gene, D gene, CDR3 protein, CDR3 DNA. A D gene is named only where the DNA matches it firmly. The size field is filled for only some rows; it gives once, few, many or a size class.

V: TRBV19
size: few
J: TRBJ1-2
D: TRBD1
CDR3: CASSMGQGQSTF
DNA: TGTGCCAGTAGTATGGGACAGGGCCAGAGCACCTTC

V: TRBV10-2
size: .
J: TRBJ2-6
D: .
CDR3: CASSVADPVGANVLTF
DNA: TGCGCCAGCAGTGTGGCGGATCCTGTTGGGGCCAACGTCCTGACTTTC

V: TRBV19
size: few
J: TRBJ1-1
D: .
CDR3: CASSIQMNTEAFF
DNA: TGTGCCAGTAGTATACAAATGAACACTGAAGCTTTCTTT

V: TRBV4-1
size: few
J: TRBJ2-5
D: TRBD1
CDR3: CASSQGGQGALGTQYF
DNA: TGCGCCAGCAGCCAAGGGGGACAGGGGGCTTTAGGGACCCAGTACTTC

V: TRBV2
size: few
J: TRBJ2-2
D: TRBD2
CDR3: CASRPGTSGNTGELFF
DNA: TGTGCCAGCAGGCCGGGGACTAGCGGAAACACCGGGGAGCTGTTTTTT

V: TRBV7-9
size: once
J: TRBJ2-1
D: TRBD2
CDR3: CASSTSLAASYNEQFF
DNA: TGTGCCAGCAGCACCTCTCTAGCGGCCTCCTACAATGAGCAGTTCTTC

V: TRBV7-6
size: few
J: TRBJ2-5
D: TRBD2
CDR3: CASSTPPGTSAQETQYF
DNA: TGTGCCAGCAGCACACCTCCCGGGACTAGCGCCCAAGAGACCCAGTACTTC

V: TRBV19
size: .
J: TRBJ1-6
D: .
CDR3: CASSGDLEAPLHF
DNA: TGTGCCAGTAGTGGGGACTTGGAGGCCCCCCTCCACTTT

V: TRBV6-5
size: few
J: TRBJ2-7
D: .
CDR3: CASSYGRLSSYEQYF
DNA: TGTGCCAGCAGTTACGGTCGACTGAGCTCCTACGAGCAGTACTTC

V: TRBV10-2
size: .
J: TRBJ1-6
D: TRBD1
CDR3: CATATGGRSPLHF
DNA: TGCGCCACCGCGACAGGGGGACGGTCACCCCTCCACTTT

V: TRBV15
size: few
J: TRBJ1-2
D: .
CDR3: CATSRDSSLRGYTF
DNA: TGTGCCACCAGCAGAGATAGCTCACTCCGTGGCTACACCTTC

V: TRBV5-1
size: .
J: TRBJ1-4
D: TRBD1
CDR3: CASSWTGVDEKLFF
DNA: TGCGCCAGCAGCTGGACAGGGGTGGATGAAAAACTGTTTTTT

V: TRBV7-9
size: few
J: TRBJ2-7
D: TRBD1
CDR3: CASSPGQGPYEQYF
DNA: TGTGCCAGCAGCCCAGGACAGGGCCCCTACGAGCAGTACTTC

V: TRBV30
size: few
J: TRBJ2-7
D: .
CDR3: CAWSLDSSYEQYF
DNA: TGTGCCTGGAGTTTGGACAGCTCCTACGAGCAGTACTTC

V: TRBV4-1
size: .
J: TRBJ2-7
D: .
CDR3: CASSRSGSYEQYF
DNA: TGCGCCAGCAGCCGATCGGGGTCCTACGAGCAGTACTTC

V: TRBV5-1
size: .
J: TRBJ2-7
D: TRBD2
CDR3: CASSPIKAGGDEQYF
DNA: TGCGCCAGCAGCCCCATAAAGGCGGGGGGCGACGAGCAGTACTTC

V: TRBV5-6
size: few
J: TRBJ1-6
D: .
CDR3: CASSPGGVSVYSPPHF
DNA: TGTGCCAGCAGCCCGGGGGGCGTCTCAGTTTATTCACCCCCCCACTTT

V: TRBV2
size: few
J: TRBJ1-1
D: .
CDR3: CASSGGGEAFF
DNA: TGTGCCAGCAGTGGGGGGGGTGAAGCTTTCTTT

V: TRBV5-1
size: .
J: TRBJ2-5
D: .
CDR3: CASSLYPLETQYF
DNA: TGCGCCAGCAGCTTGTATCCTCTCGAGACCCAGTACTTC

V: TRBV20-1
size: .
J: TRBJ1-2
D: .
CDR3: CSADRPYGYTF
DNA: TGCAGTGCCGACAGGCCCTATGGCTACACCTTC